These T cell receptor beta chains were read from a single sample in a study of shared clonotypes between healthy human individuals. The data were produced by immunoSEQ multiplex PCR, yet TCRdb's version contains in-frame clones alone and is incomplete. The sample consists of around 2.5 million clones, more than 85% of them appearing once. The specimen sequenced was naive CD4+ T cells from PBMCs. The receptors come from a man aged 18-30 years in good health. Some clones in this sample may be carry-over from other donors' samples. CDR3s include the opening cysteine and the closing phenylalanine or tryptophan. Each record gives: J gene, D gene, clone size, V gene, CDR3 protein, CDR3 DNA. The D gene is left open where the match is weak. Part of the rows lack a size; the others show once, few, many or a class for expanded clones.

J: TRBJ2-1; D: TRBD1; size: -; V: TRBV6-5; CDR3: CASSYQGTGHYNEQFF; DNA: TGTGCCAGCAGTTACCAGGGGACAGGCCACTACAATGAGCAGTTCTTC
J: TRBJ2-7; D: -; size: -; V: TRBV6-6; CDR3: CASSYSGPHEQYF; DNA: TGTGCCAGCAGTTACTCGGGACCGCACGAGCAGTACTTC
J: TRBJ2-1; D: -; size: once; V: TRBV2; CDR3: CASSVRSSYNEQFF; DNA: TGTGCCAGCAGTGTTAGGAGCTCCTACAATGAGCAGTTCTTC
J: TRBJ1-1; D: -; size: -; V: TRBV10-3; CDR3: CAGRRGRDTEAFF; DNA: TGTGCCGGCAGACGGGGCAGGGACACTGAAGCTTTCTTT
J: TRBJ2-6; D: -; size: once; V: TRBV5-4; CDR3: CASRAPNANSGANVLTF; DNA: TGTGCCAGCCGCGCCCCTAATGCAAACTCTGGGGCCAACGTCCTGACTTTC
J: TRBJ2-7; D: TRBD2; size: -; V: TRBV7-2; CDR3: CASSLLGLAGVGEQYF; DNA: TGTGCCAGCAGCCTTCTAGGACTAGCGGGAGTGGGCGAGCAGTACTTC
J: TRBJ2-7; D: TRBD1; size: -; V: TRBV9; CDR3: CASSEGGTGEYYEQYF; DNA: TGTGCCAGCAGCGAAGGGGGGACAGGGGAGTACTACGAGCAGTACTTC
J: TRBJ1-1; D: TRBD1; size: -; V: TRBV2; CDR3: CASVPDRVNTEAFF; DNA: TGTGCCAGCGTACCGGACAGGGTGAACACTGAAGCTTTCTTT
J: TRBJ2-2; D: TRBD2; size: -; V: TRBV5-1; CDR3: CASSFLAGGNTGELFF; DNA: TGCGCCAGCAGCTTCCTAGCGGGGGGGAACACCGGGGAGCTGTTTTTT
J: TRBJ1-1; D: TRBD1; size: -; V: TRBV19; CDR3: CAVKDRGYTEAFF; DNA: TGTGCCGTCAAGGACAGGGGATACACTGAAGCTTTCTTT
J: TRBJ1-5; D: -; size: -; V: TRBV18; CDR3: CASSPLQDQPQHF; DNA: TGTGCCAGCTCACCACTGCAGGATCAGCCCCAGCATTTT
J: TRBJ1-1; D: -; size: few; V: TRBV5-1; CDR3: CASSYDSEAFF; DNA: TGCGCCAGCAGCTACGACAGTGAAGCTTTCTTT
J: TRBJ1-2; D: -; size: -; V: TRBV19; CDR3: CASSRQLNYGYTF; DNA: TGTGCCAGTAGTAGACAGTTAAACTATGGCTACACCTTC
J: TRBJ2-2; D: TRBD2; size: -; V: TRBV5-1; CDR3: CASSAGLAGGINTGELFF; DNA: TGCGCCAGCAGCGCTGGACTAGCGGGAGGGATTAACACCGGGGAGCTGTTTTTT
J: TRBJ2-7; D: -; size: -; V: TRBV10-3; CDR3: CAISDRGPPYEQYF; DNA: TGTGCCATCAGTGACCGCGGTCCACCATACGAGCAGTACTTC
J: TRBJ1-5; D: TRBD1; size: -; V: TRBV15; CDR3: CATGTGDYSNQPQHF; DNA: TGTGCCACCGGGACAGGAGACTATAGCAATCAGCCCCAGCATTTT
J: TRBJ1-2; D: -; size: -; V: TRBV28; CDR3: CASNKPARGRGYTF; DNA: TGTGCCAGCAATAAACCGGCACGAGGCCGGGGCTACACCTTC
J: TRBJ1-2; D: TRBD1; size: -; V: TRBV5-6; CDR3: CASSWGRGRDGYTF; DNA: TGTGCCAGCAGCTGGGGCAGGGGGCGGGATGGCTACACCTTC
J: TRBJ1-2; D: -; size: once; V: TRBV2; CDR3: CASRKDTFNYGYTF; DNA: TGTGCCAGCAGAAAGGACACCTTTAACTATGGCTACACCTTC
J: TRBJ2-1; D: TRBD2; size: -; V: TRBV9; CDR3: CASSVVAGGPSDEQFF; DNA: TGTGCCAGCAGCGTAGTAGCGGGAGGGCCCTCTGATGAGCAGTTCTTC
J: TRBJ1-2; D: TRBD1; size: -; V: TRBV6-6; CDR3: CASSRGDRGGYGYTF; DNA: TGTGCCAGCAGTCGCGGAGACAGGGGCGGCTATGGCTACACCTTC
J: TRBJ2-7; D: TRBD1; size: -; V: TRBV25-1; CDR3: CASSDPGTGREQYF; DNA: TGTGCCAGCAGTGATCCCGGGACAGGGAGGGAGCAGTACTTC
J: TRBJ1-6; D: -; size: -; V: TRBV4-1; CDR3: CASSQGNRPNEALHF; DNA: TGCGCCAGCAGCCAGGGAAACAGGCCAAATGAGGCCCTCCACTTT
J: TRBJ1-3; D: -; size: -; V: TRBV25-1; CDR3: CASSEYRAGWSGNTIYF; DNA: TGTGCCAGCAGTGAATATAGGGCAGGGTGGAGTGGAAACACCATATATTTT
J: TRBJ2-3; D: TRBD2; size: -; V: TRBV7-2; CDR3: CASSLTSGTDTQYF; DNA: TGTGCCAGCAGCTTGACTAGCGGAACAGATACGCAGTATTTT
J: TRBJ1-5; D: -; size: -; V: TRBV7-9; CDR3: CASSLEQGPQHF; DNA: TGTGCCAGCAGCTTAGAACAGGGGCCCCAGCATTTT
J: TRBJ2-1; D: TRBD2; size: -; V: TRBV5-1; CDR3: CASSQGLAGETLFF; DNA: TGCGCCAGCAGCCAGGGACTAGCGGGAGAAACCCTGTTCTTC
J: TRBJ1-1; D: -; size: few; V: TRBV19; CDR3: CASSYLLFSEAFF; DNA: TGTGCCAGTAGTTATCTGTTATTCTCTGAAGCTTTCTTT
J: TRBJ2-2; D: -; size: once; V: TRBV9; CDR3: CASSVDRPGGELFF; DNA: TGTGCCAGCAGCGTAGATCGTCCCGGCGGGGAGCTGTTTTTT
J: TRBJ2-5; D: -; size: once; V: TRBV6-1; CDR3: CASTPQARRETQYF; DNA: TGTGCCAGCACCCCACAAGCTCGAAGAGAGACCCAGTACTTC
J: TRBJ1-4; D: TRBD1; size: -; V: TRBV28; CDR3: CASSLSTGGQEKLFF; DNA: TGTGCCAGCAGTTTATCCACAGGGGGCCAGGAAAAACTGTTTTTT
J: TRBJ2-3; D: TRBD1; size: -; V: TRBV29-1; CDR3: CSQGQGTDTQYF; DNA: TGCAGCCAGGGACAGGGTACAGATACGCAGTATTTT
J: TRBJ2-1; D: TRBD2; size: -; V: TRBV11-2; CDR3: CASSYGLSAGGNEQFF; DNA: TGTGCCAGCAGCTACGGACTGTCAGCGGGAGGCAATGAGCAGTTCTTC
J: TRBJ2-1; D: -; size: -; V: TRBV28; CDR3: CASKGGYNEQFF; DNA: TGTGCCAGCAAGGGTGGCTACAATGAGCAGTTCTTC
J: TRBJ2-3; D: -; size: -; V: TRBV5-6; CDR3: CASSLGFSTDTQYF; DNA: TGTGCCAGCAGCTTGGGGTTTAGCACAGATACGCAGTATTTT
J: TRBJ1-4; D: TRBD1; size: -; V: TRBV29-1; CDR3: CSALRGGQGVNEKLFF; DNA: TGCAGCGCCCTGAGGGGTGGGCAGGGGGTGAATGAAAAACTGTTTTTT
J: TRBJ1-2; D: -; size: -; V: TRBV19; CDR3: CASRKRDRDIINYGYTF; DNA: TGTGCCAGTAGGAAAAGAGACCGGGACATCATAAACTATGGCTACACCTTC
J: TRBJ2-1; D: TRBD2; size: once; V: TRBV7-2; CDR3: CASSYPLAGGTGEQFF; DNA: TGTGCCAGCAGCTACCCCCTAGCGGGGGGGACGGGTGAGCAGTTCTTC
J: TRBJ1-2; D: -; size: -; V: TRBV12-2; CDR3: CASRLAKDGYYGYTF; DNA: TGTGCAAGTCGCTTAGCTAAGGACGGATACTATGGCTACACCTTC
J: TRBJ2-2; D: TRBD2; size: -; V: TRBV29-1; CDR3: CSGGTSFNTGELFF; DNA: TGCAGCGGTGGGACTAGCTTTAACACCGGGGAGCTGTTTTTT
J: TRBJ2-2; D: -; size: -; V: TRBV18; CDR3: CATSSPGGSTGELFF; DNA: TGTGCCACCTCGTCGCCGGGGGGCTCCACCGGGGAGCTGTTTTTT
J: TRBJ1-1; D: TRBD1; size: -; V: TRBV7-8; CDR3: CASSGRTGVLPEAFF; DNA: TGTGCCAGCAGCGGGCGGACAGGGGTCCTCCCAGAAGCTTTCTTT
J: TRBJ1-4; D: -; size: once; V: TRBV4-1; CDR3: CASSPSHGREKLFF; DNA: TGCGCCAGCAGCCCCTCCCACGGTCGTGAAAAACTGTTTTTT
J: TRBJ2-5; D: -; size: -; V: TRBV5-6; CDR3: CASSLTARYGETQYF; DNA: TGTGCCAGCAGCTTGACGGCCAGGTATGGAGAGACCCAGTACTTC
J: TRBJ2-5; D: TRBD2; size: -; V: TRBV2; CDR3: CASRAGRVETQYF; DNA: TGTGCCAGCAGGGCAGGGAGGGTTGAGACCCAGTACTTC
J: TRBJ2-3; D: -; size: -; V: TRBV18; CDR3: CASSPKDAGIPDTQYF; DNA: TGTGCCAGCTCGCCAAAGGATGCAGGGATCCCAGATACGCAGTATTTT